This TCR beta chain was sequenced in a study of T cells after posttransplantation cyclophosphamide. Repertoires were generated with immunoSEQ multiplex PCR, while TCRdb's copy carries only in-frame clones and drops some. The sample consists of some 4,500 clones, less than 85% of them appearing once. Treatment was busulfan-fludarabine conditioning, a marrow graft, and cyclophosphamide on days +3 and +4. From germline, CDR1 is LNHDA and CDR2 SQIVND (reference sequence). Trimming removed 6 bases from V and 0 bases from J, with 18 bases in between. The CDR3 is 17 amino acids. In regard to this clone: Its target is not known.

Study-wide results and limits: Later post-transplant blood repertoires were often dominated by donor CD8+ memory clones. Recipient CMV seropositivity and CMV reactivation strongly tracked TRB clonality. Tissue-infiltrating T cells from skin or gut overlapped little with blood T cells.

This TCR was recovered from a male patient aged 45 to 59 who received an allogeneic stem cell transplant from an unrelated donor, was CMV-positive, and had acute GVHD only. The graft donor may have contributed some T cells. Sequenced material: PBMCs, taken 86 days after allogeneic stem cell transplant with posttransplant cyclophosphamide. The genes are TRBV19 and TRBJ1-3, with no clear D. DNA for the CDR3: TGTGCCAGTAGAAATCCCCCGGGGAGCCTCTCTGGAAACACCATATATTTT. This gives the protein CASRNPPGSLSGNTIYF.